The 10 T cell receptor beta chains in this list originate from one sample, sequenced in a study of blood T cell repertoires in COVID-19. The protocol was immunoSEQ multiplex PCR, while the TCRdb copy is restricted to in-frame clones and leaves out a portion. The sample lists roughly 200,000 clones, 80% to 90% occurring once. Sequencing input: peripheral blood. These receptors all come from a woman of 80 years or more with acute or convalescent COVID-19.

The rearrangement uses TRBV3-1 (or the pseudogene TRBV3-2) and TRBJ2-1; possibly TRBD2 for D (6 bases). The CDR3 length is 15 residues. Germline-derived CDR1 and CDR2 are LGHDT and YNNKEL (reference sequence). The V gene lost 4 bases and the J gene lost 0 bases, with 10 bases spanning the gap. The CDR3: CASSRGDSSYNEQFF. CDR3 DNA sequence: TGTGCCAGCAGCCGCGGGGATAGCTCCTACAATGAGCAGTTCTTC.

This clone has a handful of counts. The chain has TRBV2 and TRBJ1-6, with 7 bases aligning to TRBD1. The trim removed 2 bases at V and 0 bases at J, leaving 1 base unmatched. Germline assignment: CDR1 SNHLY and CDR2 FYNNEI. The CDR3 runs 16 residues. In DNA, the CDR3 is TGTGCCAGCAGTGAATGGGACAGCTCCTATAATTCACCCCTCCACTTT. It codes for CASSEWDSSYNSPLHF.

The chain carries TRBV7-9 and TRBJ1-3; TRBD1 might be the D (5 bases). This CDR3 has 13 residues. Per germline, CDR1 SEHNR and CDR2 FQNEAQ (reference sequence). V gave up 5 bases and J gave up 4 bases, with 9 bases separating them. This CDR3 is CASSQKGGNTIYF. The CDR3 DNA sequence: TGTGCCAGCAGCCAAAAGGGGGGAAACACCATATATTTT.

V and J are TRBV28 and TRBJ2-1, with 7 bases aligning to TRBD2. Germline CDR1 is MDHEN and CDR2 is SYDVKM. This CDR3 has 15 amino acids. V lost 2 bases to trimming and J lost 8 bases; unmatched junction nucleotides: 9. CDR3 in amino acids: CASSLAGVVGDEQFF. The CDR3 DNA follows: TGTGCCAGCAGTTTAGCGGGAGTGGTAGGCGATGAGCAGTTCTTC.

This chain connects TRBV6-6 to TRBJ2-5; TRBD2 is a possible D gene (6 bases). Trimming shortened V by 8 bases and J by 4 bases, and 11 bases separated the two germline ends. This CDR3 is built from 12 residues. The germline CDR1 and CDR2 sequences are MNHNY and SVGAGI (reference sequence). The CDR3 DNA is TGTGCCAGCTTGGGAGGAGCAGAGACCCAGTACTTC. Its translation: CASLGGAETQYF.

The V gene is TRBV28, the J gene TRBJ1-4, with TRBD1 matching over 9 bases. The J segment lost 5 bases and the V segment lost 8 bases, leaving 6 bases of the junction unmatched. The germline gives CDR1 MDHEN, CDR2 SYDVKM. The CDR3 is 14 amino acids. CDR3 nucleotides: TGTGCCAGCCACTCGGGACAGGGAAATGAAAAACTGTTTTTT. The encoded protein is CASHSGQGNEKLFF.

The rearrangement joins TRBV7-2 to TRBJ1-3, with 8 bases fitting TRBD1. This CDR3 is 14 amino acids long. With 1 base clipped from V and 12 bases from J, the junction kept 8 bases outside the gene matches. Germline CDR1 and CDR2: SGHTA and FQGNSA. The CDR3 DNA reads TGTGCCAGCAGCTTAGAGCCGGTAGGGACAGGCATATATTTT. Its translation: CASSLEPVGTGIYF.

The CDR3 protein is CAISGIEAEKLFF. The CDR3 DNA is TGTGCCATCAGCGGGATTGAAGCTGAAAAACTGTTTTTT. The chain has TRBV10-3 and TRBJ1-4, with D hard to call. Trimming shortened V by 6 bases and J by 7 bases, and 12 bases separated the two germline ends. CDR1 and CDR2 from the germline V gene are ENHRY and SYGVKD. The CDR3 length is 13 residues.

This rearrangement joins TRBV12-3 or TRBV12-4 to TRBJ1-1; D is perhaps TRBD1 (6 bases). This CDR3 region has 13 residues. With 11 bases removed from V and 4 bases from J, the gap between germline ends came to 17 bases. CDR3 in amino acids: CAGQTQGGTEAFF. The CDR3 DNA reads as TGTGCCGGCCAAACGCAAGGGGGCACTGAAGCTTTCTTT.

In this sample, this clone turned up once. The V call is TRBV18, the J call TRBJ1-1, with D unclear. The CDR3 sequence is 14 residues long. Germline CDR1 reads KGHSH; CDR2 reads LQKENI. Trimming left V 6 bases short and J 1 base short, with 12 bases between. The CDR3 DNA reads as TGTGCCAGCTCTCCAGGCTCCCCGAACACTGAAGCTTTCTTT. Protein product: CASSPGSPNTEAFF.